The 30 T cell receptor beta chains in this list originate from one sample, sequenced in a study of T-cell reconstitution after alpha-beta-depleted transplantation in children (TCRdb year 2016). The sample's treatment or condition, from its label and the paper: allogeneic hematopoietic cell transplantation with graft depleted of TCRalphabeta T cells and CD19 B cells. Libraries were prepared through PCR. These reads were obtained on an Illumina HiSeq 2500. To normalize quantification of the TCRbeta repertoire, the TCR libraries were built with molecular barcoding that relied on unique molecular identifiers. The public sequencing data were trimmed at Q25 with fastp and processed into clonotypes with MiXCR by TCRdb, which kept only in-frame beta chains. Rows matching on CDR3 protein sequence are summarized as one entry with the most common DNA and genes. The sample table records about 980,000 distinct CDR3 sequences; around 30% of these occur just once. The ten top clones hold over 25% of the sample.

The starting material was PBMCs, mostly from graft donor cells, obtained 360 days after TCRalphabeta/CD19-depleted stem cell transplant. The receptors here all came from a boy under two years old who had a stem cell transplant for SCID, so the T cells may come from the graft donor.

This rearrangement joins TRBV5-1 to TRBJ2-7; the match to TRBD1 covers 7 bases. The CDR3 runs 15 residues. With 3 bases clipped from V and 1 base from J, the junction kept 7 bases outside the gene matches. Germline V lookup: CDR1 SGHRS, CDR2 YFSETQ. The CDR3 loop reads CASSSRGRGSYEQYF. Written as DNA, the CDR3 is TGCGCCAGCAGCTCCCGAGGCAGGGGGTCCTACGAGCAGTACTTC.

The chain links TRBV24-1 to TRBJ1-2; TRBD1 matches at 7 bases. Trimming cost V 3 bases and J 8 bases; bases outside gene matches: 8. The CDR3 has 14 amino acids. The germline V gene has CDR1 KGHDR and CDR2 SFDVKD. Here the CDR3 DNA reads TGTGCCACCAGTGATCGCGGGACAGCCAACGGCTACACCTTC. Amino acids: CATSDRGTANGYTF.

This chain links TRBV6-2 or TRBV6-3 with TRBJ1-1; D is unclear. The length of the CDR3 is 13 residues. CDR1 and CDR2 (germline): MNHEY, SVGEGT. The V gene lost 2 bases and the J gene lost 6 bases, with 10 bases spanning the gap. CDR3 region: CASSYRSRAEAFF. The CDR3 DNA follows: TGTGCCAGCAGTTACAGATCGAGGGCTGAAGCTTTCTTT.

The chain employs TRBV4-1 and TRBJ1-1; no clear D gene. The CDR3 length is 15 residues. Germline CDR1 is MGHRA and CDR2 is YSYEKL. Trimming stripped 1 base from V and 0 bases from J, with 9 bases between. This CDR3 reads CASSQARAVNTEAFF. The CDR3 bases are TGCGCCAGCAGCCAAGCGCGGGCGGTGAACACTGAAGCTTTCTTT.

This clonotype was observed at least ten times. The chain recombines TRBV5-1 with TRBJ2-7; D not certain. The CDR3 has 14 residues. V shed 0 bases and J shed 3 bases, with 10 bases lying between them. Germline CDR1 and CDR2: SGHRS and YFSETQ. The CDR3 DNA reads as TGCGCCAGCAGCTTGGCCGGCACCAGCTACGAGCAGTACTTC. Translation: CASSLAGTSYEQYF. The full variable domain, rest sourced from reference TRBV5-1 and TRBJ2-7, is KAGVTQTPRYLIKTRGQQVTLSCSPISGHRSVSWYQQTPGQGLQFLFEYFSETQRNKGNFPGRFSGRQFSNSRSEMNVSTLELGDSALYLCASSLAGTSYEQYFGPGTRLTVT.

This clonotype was detected only a few times. The chain has TRBV12-3 or TRBV12-4 and TRBJ2-1; 10 nucleotides line up with TRBD1. V lost 5 bases, J lost 7 bases, and 8 bases stayed unmatched. This CDR3 contains 15 residues. The CDR3, as DNA: TGTGCCAGCAGTCCAGGGACAGGGGCCGGGAATGAGCAGTTCTTC. It yields the protein CASSPGTGAGNEQFF.

The chain links TRBV21-1 to TRBJ2-1; the table's D call, TRBD1, was not checked against the DNA. TRBV21-1 has pseudogene status. CDR3 length equals 15 residues. The CDR3 DNA follows: TGTGCCAGCAGCAAAAGGGGCAGGGGACGGTGTGAGCAGTTCTTC. It codes for CASSKRGRGRCEQFF.

The chain uses TRBV4-1 and TRBJ2-7; D unresolved. CDR1 is MGHRA, CDR2 YSYEKL, per germline. This CDR3 has 15 residues. The V end was cut by 0 bases, the J end by 6 bases, with 15 bases between. The CDR3 protein is CASSQDLWGYGEQYF. The CDR3 coding sequence is TGCGCCAGCAGCCAAGATCTTTGGGGTTACGGCGAGCAGTACTTC.

This clonotype was seen a few times. V usage is TRBV19 and J usage is TRBJ1-1, with D perhaps matching TRBD1 (5 bases). The CDR3 totals 16 residues. Per germline, CDR1 LNHDA and CDR2 SQIVND (reference sequence). V lost 4 bases to trimming and J lost 1 base, with 16 bases between them. The CDR3 loop is CASSNQGFLSNTEAFF. CDR3 coding DNA: TGTGCCAGTAGTAACCAGGGATTTCTGTCGAACACTGAAGCTTTCTTT.

This clonotype occurred a few times. This chain connects TRBV7-2 to TRBJ2-5; 8 nucleotides match TRBD2. The CDR3 sequence is 16 residues long. Trimming took 1 base from V and 2 from J; bases not matched to a gene: 6. CDR1 SGHTA and CDR2 FQGNSA come from the germline V gene. CDR3 in amino acids: CASSLVGLVLQETQYF. CDR3 DNA sequence: TGTGCCAGCAGCTTAGTGGGACTAGTTTTACAAGAGACCCAGTACTTC.

The chain joins TRBV5-6 to TRBJ1-2, with 9 nucleotides matching TRBD1. Per the germline V gene, CDR1 is SGHDT and CDR2 is YYEEEE. V shed 2 bases and J 8 bases; nucleotides not matched to a gene: 19. The CDR3 runs to 18 residues. The DNA of the CDR3 is TGTGCCAGCAGCTTAAAACAATTACGGGACAGGGATTTATGGGGCTACACCTTC. Protein sequence: CASSLKQLRDRDLWGYTF.

This clonotype has only one observation. The chain couples TRBV7-9 to TRBJ2-7, with 7 bases that match TRBD2. CDR3 size: 12 residues. Per germline, CDR1 SEHNR and CDR2 FQNEAQ (reference sequence). Written as DNA, the CDR3 is TGTGCGGCATCCGGGGACTACCACGAGCAGTACTTC. It is translated as CAASGDYHEQYF.

This clonotype was counted only a few times. The CDR3 DNA is TGTGCCAGCAGCTTAGCAATAGCAGGTCACAGCGGGGGTATCGAGACCCAGTACTTC. Its protein product is CASSLAIAGHSGGIETQYF. V and J are TRBV7-8 and TRBJ2-5, with TRBD2 identical over 8 bases. The germline CDR1 and CDR2 sequences are SGHVS and FQNEAQ. The CDR3 runs 19 residues. J gave up 5 bases and V 0 bases, and 17 bases lay outside the gene matches. The full variable domain, its missing parts supplied by reference TRBV7-8 and TRBJ2-5, is GAGVSQSPRYKVAKRGQDVALRCDPISGHVSLFWYQQALGQGPEFLTYFQNEAQLDKSGLPSDRFFAERPEGSVSTLKIQRTQQEDSAVYLCASSLAIAGHSGGIETQYFGPGTRLLVL.

The chain has TRBV18 and TRBJ2-7; D gene ambiguous. The V end lost 6 bases, the J end lost 3 bases, and 24 bases lay between the germline ends. CDR3 size: 17 residues. Germline V lookup: CDR1 KGHSH, CDR2 LQKENI. The CDR3 DNA is TGTGCCAGCTCTCTAACACGGATTGGCACACCGATCTACGAGCAGTACTTC. Its translation is CASSLTRIGTPIYEQYF.

This clonotype was picked up a small number of times. The J gene is TRBJ1-1, the V gene TRBV7-6, with D hard to call. CDR1 and CDR2 from the germline V gene are SGHVS and FNYEAQ. V lost 0 bases and J lost 3, with 11 bases in between. The CDR3 has 15 amino acids. The CDR3 nucleotides are TGTGCCAGCAGCTTAGCGGGTCTCGTGGACACTGAAGCTTTCTTT. Protein sequence: CASSLAGLVDTEAFF.

The gene calls are TRBV5-1 and TRBJ2-1, with 7 bases that match TRBD1. V shed 5 bases, J shed 2 bases, and the junction held 4 bases outside the gene matches. CDR3 length equals 14 residues. Per the germline V gene, CDR1 is SGHRS and CDR2 is YFSETQ. For the CDR3, the DNA is TGCGCCAGCAGGGGACAGCGCGCCTACAATGAGCAGTTCTTC. This translates into CASRGQRAYNEQFF.

This clonotype was counted many times. This chain joins TRBV5-1 and TRBJ1-1; D might be TRBD1 (5 bases). Germline CDR1 is SGHRS and CDR2 is YFSETQ. The CDR3 sequence is 13 residues long. V lost 0 bases to trimming and J lost 3 bases, with 6 bases between them. In DNA form, the CDR3 reads TGCGCCAGCAGCTTGGCGGGGGACACTGAAGCTTTCTTT. This gives the protein CASSLAGDTEAFF.

V gene TRBV27 combines with J gene TRBJ2-2; 12 bases are shared with TRBD2. The ends lost 5 bases at V and 0 bases at J; junction bases unmatched: 10. The CDR3 runs 19 residues. CDR1 MNHEY and CDR2 SMNVEV come from the germline V gene (reference sequence). This CDR3 reads CASSPRLLAGGSNTGELFF. DNA of the CDR3: TGTGCCAGCAGTCCAAGGCTACTAGCGGGGGGTTCGAACACCGGGGAGCTGTTTTTT.

This clonotype appeared once. V and J are TRBV5-1 and TRBJ2-3; D gene ambiguous. From germline, CDR1 is SGHRS and CDR2 YFSETQ. Trimming removed 0 bases at V and 2 bases at J, with 16 bases between. This CDR3 contains 17 residues. CDR3 DNA: TGCGCCAGCAGCTTGGAGGCACAGAAGGATCCCACAGATACGCAGTATTTT. This translates into CASSLEAQKDPTDTQYF.

The table lists this clonotype with a few counts. This chain links TRBV15 with TRBJ2-1, with D unclear. The CDR3 sequence is 13 residues long. The V end lost 0 bases, the J end lost 8 bases, and 8 bases lay between the germline ends. From germline, CDR1 is LNHNV and CDR2 YYDKDF (reference sequence). Here the CDR3 DNA reads TGTGCCACCAGCAGAGATCCTCCATATGAGCAGTTCTTC. Its protein product is CATSRDPPYEQFF.

The rearrangement uses TRBV12-3 or TRBV12-4 and TRBJ2-7, with TRBD2 as a possible D gene (5 bases). Trimming shortened V by 4 bases and J by 13 bases, and 14 bases separated the two germline ends. The CDR3 extends over 11 amino acids. The DNA of the CDR3 is TGTGCCAGCAGTTCTGGACTGAGGTACTACTTC. Protein: CASSSGLRYYF.

The V call is TRBV3-1, the J call TRBJ1-4; D remains ambiguous. Germline V gene sequence: CDR1 LGHDT, CDR2 YNNKEL (reference sequence). With 5 bases removed from V and 2 bases from J, the gap between germline ends came to 9 bases. The length of the CDR3 is 14 residues. CDR3 amino acids: CASSGRVTNEKLFF. The CDR3 coding sequence is TGTGCCAGCAGCGGGCGGGTCACTAATGAAAAACTGTTTTTT.

J is TRBJ1-1 and V is TRBV12-3 or TRBV12-4, with D possibly being TRBD1 (5 bases). This CDR3 is built from 15 residues. Trimming left V 3 bases short and J 6 bases short, with 17 bases between. The CDR3 is CASSFGTPTGAEAFF. The DNA for the CDR3 is TGTGCCAGCAGTTTCGGGACCCCAACCGGGGCTGAAGCTTTCTTT.

The chain employs TRBV24-1 and TRBJ2-5, with 13 nucleotides matching TRBD2. Germline-derived CDR1 and CDR2 are KGHDR and SFDVKD. This CDR3 is 16 amino acids long. With 3 bases clipped from V and 5 bases from J, the junction kept 5 bases outside the gene matches. The CDR3 region has the DNA TGTGCCACCAGTGATAGGGGGACTAGCGGGGAGGAGACCCAGTACTTC. Amino acid sequence: CATSDRGTSGEETQYF.

The CDR3, as DNA: TGTGCCAGCAGTTTGGTCCAGACTCACACAGATACGCAGTATTTT. Protein sequence: CASSLVQTHTDTQYF. The V gene is TRBV28, the J gene TRBJ2-3; D remains unclear. Trimming pared 3 bases from V and 2 bases from J, leaving 12 bases between. Germline CDR1 MDHEN, CDR2 SYDVKM. This CDR3 is 15 amino acids long.

In DNA form, the CDR3 reads TGCAGTGCCTCAGTTCCGATGAACACTGAAGCTTTCTTT. It codes for CSASVPMNTEAFF. The chain combines TRBV20-1 with TRBJ1-1, with D unresolved. Trimming took 6 bases from V and 0 from J, leaving 11 bases between them. This CDR3 contains 13 residues. Germline assignment: CDR1 DFQATT and CDR2 SNEGSKA (reference sequence).

CDR3: CSARDVQGTFYEQYF. CDR3 sequence (DNA): TGCAGTGCTAGAGATGTTCAGGGGACCTTCTACGAGCAGTACTTC. The chain uses TRBV20-1 and TRBJ2-7; TRBD1 might be the D (6 bases). The CDR3 covers 15 residues. The V gene lost 0 bases and the J gene lost 3 bases, with 15 bases spanning the gap. Germline V gives CDR1 DFQATT, CDR2 SNEGSKA (reference sequence).

This clonotype was seen a few times. The chain employs TRBV5-5 and TRBJ2-3; D is unresolved. Trimming pared 1 base from V and 8 bases from J, leaving 11 bases between. Germline lookup yields CDR1 SGHKS and CDR2 YYEKEE (reference sequence). The CDR3 is 13 residues long. As DNA, the CDR3 is TGTGCCAGCAGCTTGAACGGGCCCGGTACGCAGTATTTT. This translates into CASSLNGPGTQYF.

CDR3 in amino acids: CASTTGPWAHEQYF. The CDR3 DNA is TGCGCCAGCACAACAGGGCCCTGGGCCCACGAGCAGTACTTC. The chain links TRBV5-1 to TRBJ2-7, with a tentative D call TRBD1 (6 bases). This CDR3 is 14 amino acids long. V lost 6 bases to trimming and J lost 5 bases, with 18 bases between them. Germline V CDR1 and CDR2: SGHRS, YFSETQ.

This chain links TRBV7-9 with TRBJ2-4; D is ambiguous. The germline CDR1 and CDR2 sequences are SEHNR and FQNEAQ (reference sequence). CDR3 length: 12 amino acids. Trimming took off 6 bases at V and 5 bases at J, with 8 bases between the two ends. The CDR3 loop reads CASRRGENIQYF. The CDR3 region has the DNA TGTGCCAGCAGGAGAGGCGAAAACATTCAGTACTTC.